The 6 T cell receptor delta chains presented below share a single source sample, sequenced in a study of delta chain sequences of gamma delta T cells. TCRdb re-processed the 5' RACE reads using CATT. The table shows about 770 delta-chain clones, with approximately 9.3% occurring only once. The specimen sequenced was either unsorted cells or a sorted T cell fraction (not recorded which). The receptor source for this set is a human donor in good health.

This clone was detected only a few times. A single base is all that separates this from a far larger clone, so a read error is likely. Other DNA sequences in this specimen translate into the identical CDR3. The chain joins TRDV1 to TRDJ2; TRDD3 matches at 11 bases. CDR3 size: 23 residues. Germline-derived CDR1 and CDR2 are TSWWSYY and QGS. In DNA, the CDR3 is TGTGCTCTCGGGGAACTACCCTTCCTACGTCCCTGGGGGATACTCCCTTTGACAGCACAACTCTTCTTT. It encodes CALGELPFLRPWGILPLTAQLFF.

This clone was picked up a small number of times. A read error likely explains why the TCRdb protein, taken from a much larger clone, differs from this DNA's translation at residue 5; the protein shown is translated from the DNA. The V and J genes are TRDV1 and TRDJ1, with 8 nucleotides matching TRDD3. In germline, CDR1 is TSWWSYY, CDR2 QGS. J was trimmed by 0 bases and V by 5 bases; bases with no gene match: 32. The CDR3 is made up of 24 amino acids. The CDR3, as DNA: TGTGCTCTTGGGAGGACCCAGCCTTCCGCGATACTGGGGGCCCCCTACGGTAACACCGATAAACTCATCTTT. Translation: CALGRTQPSAILGAPYGNTDKLIF.

A few counts support this clone. TCRdb shows a much larger clone's protein in place of this DNA's translation, and the two differ at residue 15, likely through a read error; the protein shown is translated from the DNA. The chain combines TRDV1 with TRDJ1; 8 nucleotides agree with TRDD3. The CDR3 consists of 20 residues. The junction had 24 bases not matched to a gene; V was cut back by 5 bases and J by 4 bases. Per germline, CDR1 TSWWSYY and CDR2 QGS. The DNA of the CDR3 is TGTGCTCTTGGGAACTTCGGAAAGAACTGGGGGGTGACCTACAACGATAAACTCATCTTT. As protein: CALGNFGKNWGVTYNDKLIF.

Remarks on this clone: For this DNA, TCRdb reports the protein of a much larger clone, which diverges at residue 4, most likely from a read error; the protein presented here is translated directly from the DNA. The chain uses TRDV1 and TRDJ1, with TRDD3 matching 8 bases. V dropped 8 bases and J dropped 0; count of bases not matched to a gene: 23. This CDR3 is built from 20 residues. The germline CDR1 and CDR2 sequences are TSWWSYY and QGS. In DNA form, the CDR3 reads TGTGCTCTTAGGAACTTCGGAAAGAACTGGGGGGTGACCTACACCGATAAACTCATCTTT. Its translation is CALRNFGKNWGVTYTDKLIF.

This clone turned up a few times. TCRdb's protein, taken from a much larger clone, differs from this DNA's translation at residue 15, likely owing to a read error; the protein displayed comes from the DNA. This sequence joins TRDV1 and TRDJ1, with TRDD3 identical over 12 bases. CDR1 and CDR2 from the germline V gene are TSWWSYY and QGS. CDR3 length equals 21 residues. Trimming removed 2 bases from V and 2 bases from J; junction bases left unmatched: 18. CDR3 amino acids: CALGECSFPLYWGIQTDKLIF. The CDR3 nucleotides read TGTGCTCTTGGGGAATGTTCCTTCCCGTTGTACTGGGGGATACAAACCGATAAACTCATCTTT.

This clone was found a few times. The assigned J gene is TRDJ2, but the V gene is uncalled; TRDD3, the table's D call, was not compared with the DNA. The CDR3 length is 29 residues. CDR3 coding DNA: TGCAGTGGTATCAACGCAGAGTTCATTCGCATTCCATCTTGGGGGAATGATGCCTGTGGTAGTGCTTTGACAGCACAACTCTTCTTT. It encodes CSGINAEFIRIPSWGNDACGSALTAQLFF.